This TCR beta chain was observed in a study of graft-versus-host responses after intestinal transplantation. CDR1 and CDR2 (germline): SGHAT, FQDESV (reference sequence). Trimming cost V 0 bases and J 7 bases, with 13 bases left between them. CDR3 length: 15 amino acids. Worth noting for this clone: The antigen is undetermined.

TCRdb's copy holds only in-frame clones and misses some; the assay was immunoSEQ multiplex PCR. The sample consists of about 88,000 clones, approximately 89% of them appearing once. Findings and limits, study-wide: Some GvH clones appeared in ileal mucosa or blood before recipient bone marrow.

The sample consisted of unstimulated CD4+ T cells sorted from spleen or lymph node cells, taken before transplant. The chain combines TRBV11-1 with TRBJ2-1; D is possibly TRBD2 (6 bases). This TCR came from a human donor who was the organ donor for an intestinal transplant. The CDR3 sequence is CASSLAGGSGNEQFF. CDR3 nucleotides: TGTGCCAGCAGCTTAGCCGGAGGGTCAGGAAATGAGCAGTTCTTC.